Below, 10 T cell receptor beta chains from the same sample are listed, as sequenced in a study of cytomegalovirus exposure and HLA in healthy donors. In the PCR, 60 Vbeta and 13 Jbeta primers were used. Here immunoSEQ multiplex PCR was the method, and the copy in TCRdb shows in-frame clones only, minus some. The data contain roughly 230,000 clones, approximately 91% of them singletons. Sequenced sample: PBMCs. These receptors were obtained from a girl aged 2 to 9 in good health and CMV-seronegative.

V gene TRBV28 combines with J gene TRBJ2-7; TRBD1 agrees at 9 bases. V shed 6 bases, J shed 4 bases, and the junction held 7 bases outside the gene matches. Germline V CDR1 and CDR2: MDHEN, SYDVKM. This CDR3 has 14 residues. DNA for the CDR3: TGTGCCAGCAGGATACAGGGGGCTCGGTACGAGCAGTACTTC. This sequence encodes CASRIQGARYEQYF.

The V gene is TRBV7-9, the J gene TRBJ1-4; 9 positions agree with TRBD1. The CDR3 has 15 residues. Germline trimming cut 6 bases from V and 4 bases from J; bases unmatched to any gene: 6. In germline, CDR1 is SEHNR, CDR2 FQNEAQ (reference sequence). The CDR3 is CASRQPGQGNEKLFF. For the CDR3, the DNA is TGTGCCAGCAGACAGCCGGGACAGGGTAATGAAAAACTGTTTTTT. Full variable domain (missing parts from reference TRBV7-9 and TRBJ1-4): DTGVSQNPRHKITKRGQNVTFRCDPISEHNRLYWYRQTLGQGPEFLTYFQNEAQLEKSRLLSDRFSAERPKGSFSTLEIQRTEQGDSAMYLCASRQPGQGNEKLFFGSGTQLSVL.

The J gene is TRBJ2-5, the V gene TRBV29-1, with 7 bases aligning to TRBD1. The germline V gene encodes CDR1 SQVTM and CDR2 ANQGSEA. The CDR3 runs 16 residues. J lost 0 bases, V lost 6 bases, and 13 bases had no gene match. CDR3 nucleotides: TGCAGCGTCGGAAATATACCGGGACAGTACCAAGAGACCCAGTACTTC. Translation gives CSVGNIPGQYQETQYF. The full variable domain, rest sourced from reference TRBV29-1 and TRBJ2-5, is SAVISQKPSRDICQRGTSLTIQCQVDSQVTMMFWYRQQPGQSLTLIATANQGSEATYESGFVIDKFPISRPNLTFSTLTVSNMSPEDSSIYLCSVGNIPGQYQETQYFGPGTRLLVL.

This clone has just one count. The V gene is TRBV5-4, the J gene TRBJ2-3, with D possibly being TRBD2 (6 bases). The CDR3 extends over 15 amino acids. Trimming took off 3 bases at V and 0 bases at J, with 11 bases between the two ends. Germline V gene lookup returns CDR1 SGHNT and CDR2 YYREEE (reference sequence). The CDR3 nucleotides read TGTGCCAGCAGCTACTCCGGGACTAGCACAGATACGCAGTATTTT. Translated, it gives CASSYSGTSTDTQYF.

The V and J genes are TRBV19 and TRBJ2-1; 13 nucleotides align to TRBD2. The CDR3 spans 17 residues. V was pared by 6 bases and J by 9 bases, with 14 bases of the junction left unmatched. Germline V lookup: CDR1 LNHDA, CDR2 SQIVND (reference sequence). The CDR3 reads CASRLLLLAGGHGEQFF. Here the CDR3 DNA reads TGTGCCAGTAGGCTCCTCCTACTAGCGGGGGGGCACGGTGAGCAGTTCTTC.

The chain couples TRBV6-1 to TRBJ2-5; perhaps TRBD1 as D (5 bases). CDR1 and CDR2 (germline): MNHNS, SASEGT. The ends were cut back, 8 bases at V and 4 bases at J, with 14 bases in the middle. CDR3 size: 13 residues. The CDR3, as DNA: TGTGCCAGCCCGAAGACAGTTGGAGAGACCCAGTACTTC. Translated, it gives CASPKTVGETQYF.

The chain is built from TRBV19 and TRBJ1-5; D possibly corresponds to TRBD1 (6 bases). CDR1 and CDR2 (germline): LNHDA, SQIVND (reference sequence). The CDR3 has 15 residues. Trimming shortened V by 5 bases and J by 3 bases, and 14 bases separated the two germline ends. The CDR3 loop reads CASSAPGHNNQPQHF. CDR3 DNA: TGTGCCAGTAGTGCCCCGGGACACAACAATCAGCCCCAGCATTTT.

The J gene is TRBJ2-7, the V gene TRBV7-6, with a possible D match to TRBD1 (5 bases). Germline V gene sequence: CDR1 SGHVS, CDR2 FNYEAQ. Trimming took 1 base from V and 0 from J, leaving 10 bases between them. This CDR3 spans 15 amino acids. CDR3 protein: CASSLETVGSYEQYF. The DNA of the CDR3 is TGTGCCAGCAGCTTAGAGACAGTGGGCTCCTACGAGCAGTACTTC. Variable domain in full (rest from reference TRBV7-6 and TRBJ2-7): GAGVSQSPRYKVTKRGQDVALRCDPISGHVSLYWYRQALGQGPEFLTYFNYEAQQDKSGLPNDRFSAERPEGSISTLTIQRTEQRDSAMYRCASSLETVGSYEQYFGPGTRLTVT.

This chain uses TRBV6-5 with TRBJ2-7; TRBD2 matches 8 bases. V lost 5 bases and J lost 7; bases outside the gene matches: 10. The germline V gene has CDR1 MNHEY and CDR2 SVGAGI. The CDR3 totals 14 residues. Here the CDR3 DNA reads TGTGCCAGCAGTGACCAGCGGGGGCAGGGAGAGCAGTACTTC. Residues: CASSDQRGQGEQYF.

This chain links TRBV10-3 with TRBJ2-7; D is undetermined. V lost 2 bases, J lost 5 bases, and 10 bases lay in between. This CDR3 has 13 residues. Germline loops: CDR1 ENHRY, CDR2 SYGVKD. The CDR3: CAISELALNEQYF. CDR3 nucleotide sequence: TGTGCCATCAGTGAGCTGGCCCTTAACGAGCAGTACTTC.